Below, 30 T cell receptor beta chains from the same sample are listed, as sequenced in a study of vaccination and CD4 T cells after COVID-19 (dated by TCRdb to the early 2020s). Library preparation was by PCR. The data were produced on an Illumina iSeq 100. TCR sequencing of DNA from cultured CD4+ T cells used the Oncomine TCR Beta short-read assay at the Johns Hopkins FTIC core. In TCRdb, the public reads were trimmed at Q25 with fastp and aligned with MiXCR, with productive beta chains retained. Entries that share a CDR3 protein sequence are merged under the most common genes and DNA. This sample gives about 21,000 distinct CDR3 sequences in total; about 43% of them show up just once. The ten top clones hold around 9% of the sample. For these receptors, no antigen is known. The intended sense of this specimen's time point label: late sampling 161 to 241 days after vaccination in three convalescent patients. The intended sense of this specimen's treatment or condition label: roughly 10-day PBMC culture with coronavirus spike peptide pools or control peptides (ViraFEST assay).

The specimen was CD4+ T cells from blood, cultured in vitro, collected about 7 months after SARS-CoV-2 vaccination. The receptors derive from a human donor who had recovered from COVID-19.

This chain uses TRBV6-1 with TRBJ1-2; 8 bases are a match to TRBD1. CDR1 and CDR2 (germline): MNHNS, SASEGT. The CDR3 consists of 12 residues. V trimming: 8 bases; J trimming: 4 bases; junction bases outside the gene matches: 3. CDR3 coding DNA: TGTGCCAGCGGAACAGGGGGCTATGGCTACACCTTC. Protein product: CASGTGGYGYTF.

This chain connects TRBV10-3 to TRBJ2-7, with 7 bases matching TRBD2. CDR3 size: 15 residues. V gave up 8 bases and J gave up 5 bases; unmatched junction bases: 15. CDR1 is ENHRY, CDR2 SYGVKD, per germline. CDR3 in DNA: TGTGCCATCTCCGCTAAAGGCGGGAGAGGAGACGAGCAGTACTTC. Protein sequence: CAISAKGGRGDEQYF.

This CDR3 is CASGTAARDEQYF. CDR3 bases: TGTGCCAGCGGGACAGCTGCTAGGGACGAGCAGTACTTC. The chain uses TRBV28 and TRBJ2-7; 7 bases align to TRBD1. Trimming removed 8 bases from V and 5 bases from J; junction bases left unmatched: 9. Germline CDR1 reads MDHEN; CDR2 reads SYDVKM. This CDR3 spans 13 amino acids.

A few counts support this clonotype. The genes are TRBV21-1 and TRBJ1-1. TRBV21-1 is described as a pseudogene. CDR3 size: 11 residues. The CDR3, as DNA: TGTGCCAGCAGCCTGAACGGTGAAGCTTTCTTT. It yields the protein CASSLNGEAFF.

CDR3 DNA sequence: TGTGCCAGCAGTGCGTTGGACAGGGGAGATACGCAGTATTTT. Protein: CASSALDRGDTQYF. This chain links TRBV27 with TRBJ2-3, with 9 nucleotides matching TRBD1. V dropped 5 bases and J dropped 5; count of bases not matched to a gene: 5. The CDR3 runs to 14 residues. CDR1 and CDR2 (germline): MNHEY, SMNVEV (reference sequence).

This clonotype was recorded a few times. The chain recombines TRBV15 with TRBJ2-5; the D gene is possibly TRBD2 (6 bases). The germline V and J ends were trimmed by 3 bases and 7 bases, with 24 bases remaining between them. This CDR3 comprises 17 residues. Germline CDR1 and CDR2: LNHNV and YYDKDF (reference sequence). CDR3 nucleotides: TGTGCCACCAGCAGGGGCGGGACGACAATGTCTATGGGGACCCAGTACTTC. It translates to CATSRGGTTMSMGTQYF.

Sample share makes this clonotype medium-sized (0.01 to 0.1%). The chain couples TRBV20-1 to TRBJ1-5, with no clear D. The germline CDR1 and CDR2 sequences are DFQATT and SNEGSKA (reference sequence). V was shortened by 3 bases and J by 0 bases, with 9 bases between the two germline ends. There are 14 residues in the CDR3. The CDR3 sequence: CSASTGFSNQPQHF. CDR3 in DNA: TGCAGTGCTAGTACGGGCTTTAGCAATCAGCCCCAGCATTTT.

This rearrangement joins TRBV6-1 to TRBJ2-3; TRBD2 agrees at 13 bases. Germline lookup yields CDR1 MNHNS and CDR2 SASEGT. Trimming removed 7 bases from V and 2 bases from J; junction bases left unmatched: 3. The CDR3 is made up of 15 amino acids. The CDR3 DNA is TGTGCCAGCAACGGACTAGCGGGAGACACAGATACGCAGTATTTT. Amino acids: CASNGLAGDTDTQYF.

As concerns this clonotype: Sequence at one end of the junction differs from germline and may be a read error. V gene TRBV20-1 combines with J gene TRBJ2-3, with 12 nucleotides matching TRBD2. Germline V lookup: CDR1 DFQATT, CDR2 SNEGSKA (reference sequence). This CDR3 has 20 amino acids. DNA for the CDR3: TGCAGTGCTCAGGCGACTAGCGGGAGTGTAGGTTTGGGGCGCACAGATGCGCAGTATTTT. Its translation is CSAQATSGSVGLGRTDAQYF.

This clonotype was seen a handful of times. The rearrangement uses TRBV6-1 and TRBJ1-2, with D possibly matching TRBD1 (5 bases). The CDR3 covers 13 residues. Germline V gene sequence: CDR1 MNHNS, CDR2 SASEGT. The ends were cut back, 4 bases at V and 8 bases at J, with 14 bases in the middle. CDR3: CASSARRGRGYTF. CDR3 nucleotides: TGTGCCAGCAGTGCACGTAGGGGCCGGGGCTACACCTTC.

CDR3 region: CASSAHKRGETQYF. The CDR3 DNA is TGTGCCAGCAGTGCGCATAAGAGGGGAGAGACCCAGTACTTC. The chain combines TRBV6-1 with TRBJ2-5; D is possibly TRBD1 or TRBD2 (5 bases each). Germline CDR1 MNHNS, CDR2 SASEGT. Trimming stripped 4 bases from V and 4 bases from J, with 13 bases between. This CDR3 has 14 residues.

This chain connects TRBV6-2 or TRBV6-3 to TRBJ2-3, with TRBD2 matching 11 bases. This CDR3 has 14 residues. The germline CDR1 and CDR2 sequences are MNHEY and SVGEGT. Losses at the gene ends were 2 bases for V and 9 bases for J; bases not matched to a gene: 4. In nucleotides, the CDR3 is TGTGCCAGCAGTTACGTAGCGGGAGGGCGGACGCAGTATTTT. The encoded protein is CASSYVAGGRTQYF.

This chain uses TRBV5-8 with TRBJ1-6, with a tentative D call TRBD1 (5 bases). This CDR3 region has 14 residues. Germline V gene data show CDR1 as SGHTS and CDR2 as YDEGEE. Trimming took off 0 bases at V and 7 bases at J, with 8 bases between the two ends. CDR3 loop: CASSLGQNNSPLHF. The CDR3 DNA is TGTGCCAGCAGCTTGGGACAGAACAATTCACCCCTCCACTTT.

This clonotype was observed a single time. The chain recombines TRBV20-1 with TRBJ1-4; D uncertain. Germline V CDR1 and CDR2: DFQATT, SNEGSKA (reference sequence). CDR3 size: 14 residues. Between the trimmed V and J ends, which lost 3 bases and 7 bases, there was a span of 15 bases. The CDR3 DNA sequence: TGCAGTGCTAGCTTCACCGGTGGAGTTGAAAAACTGTTTTTT. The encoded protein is CSASFTGGVEKLFF.

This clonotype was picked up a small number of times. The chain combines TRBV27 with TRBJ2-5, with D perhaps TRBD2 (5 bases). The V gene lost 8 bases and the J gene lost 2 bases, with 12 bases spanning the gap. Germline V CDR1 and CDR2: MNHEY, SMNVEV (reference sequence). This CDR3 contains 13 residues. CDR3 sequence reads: CASRTQLQETQYF. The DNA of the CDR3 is TGTGCCAGCCGGACTCAATTACAAGAGACCCAGTACTTC.

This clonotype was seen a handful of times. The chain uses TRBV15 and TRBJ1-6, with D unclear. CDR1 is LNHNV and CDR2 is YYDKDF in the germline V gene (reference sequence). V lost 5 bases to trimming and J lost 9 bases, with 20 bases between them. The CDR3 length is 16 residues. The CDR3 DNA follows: TGTGCCACCAGCCCCCACCGAGATGCTGGTATTTCACCCCTCCACTTT. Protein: CATSPHRDAGISPLHF.

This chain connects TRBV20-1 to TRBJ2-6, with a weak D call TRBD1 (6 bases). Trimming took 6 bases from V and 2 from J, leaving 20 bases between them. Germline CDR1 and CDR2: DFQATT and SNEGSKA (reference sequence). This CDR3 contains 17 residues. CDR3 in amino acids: CSAHSRDNPTGANVLTF. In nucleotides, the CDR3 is TGCAGTGCCCATAGCCGGGACAACCCCACTGGGGCCAACGTCCTGACTTTC.

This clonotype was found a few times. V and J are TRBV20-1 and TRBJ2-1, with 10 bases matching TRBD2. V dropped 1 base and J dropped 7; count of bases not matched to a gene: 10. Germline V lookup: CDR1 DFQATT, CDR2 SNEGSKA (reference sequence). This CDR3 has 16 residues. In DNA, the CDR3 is TGCAGTGCTAGAGGCCATACCAGCGGGAGGGGAAATGAGCAGTTCTTC. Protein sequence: CSARGHTSGRGNEQFF.

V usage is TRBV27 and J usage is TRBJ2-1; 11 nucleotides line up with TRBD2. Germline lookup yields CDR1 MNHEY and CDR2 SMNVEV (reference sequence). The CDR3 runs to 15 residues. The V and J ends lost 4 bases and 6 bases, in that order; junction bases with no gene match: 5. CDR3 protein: CASSSLAGGSNEQFF. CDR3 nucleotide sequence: TGTGCCAGCAGTTCCCTAGCGGGAGGTTCCAATGAGCAGTTCTTC.

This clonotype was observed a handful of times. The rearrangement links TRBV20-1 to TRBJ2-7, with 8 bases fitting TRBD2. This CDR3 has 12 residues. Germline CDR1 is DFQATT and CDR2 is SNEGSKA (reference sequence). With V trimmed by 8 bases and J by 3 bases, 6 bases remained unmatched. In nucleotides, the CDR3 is TGCAGTAAGCGGGAGAGCAACTACGAGCAGTACTTC. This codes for CSKRESNYEQYF.

CDR3 protein: CSPDREKGPYEQYF. CDR3 in DNA: TGCAGTCCGGACAGAGAAAAAGGTCCCTACGAGCAGTACTTC. V gene TRBV20-1 combines with J gene TRBJ2-7, with D possibly being TRBD1 (6 bases). The length of the CDR3 is 14 residues. Trimming shortened V by 8 bases and J by 2 bases, and 19 bases separated the two germline ends. Per germline, CDR1 DFQATT and CDR2 SNEGSKA (reference sequence).

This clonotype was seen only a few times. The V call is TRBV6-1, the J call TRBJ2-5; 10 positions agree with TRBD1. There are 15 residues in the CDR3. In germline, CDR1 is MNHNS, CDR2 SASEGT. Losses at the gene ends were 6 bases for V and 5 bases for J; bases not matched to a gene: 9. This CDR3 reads CASSPDRGRWETQYF. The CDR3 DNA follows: TGTGCCAGCAGCCCTGACAGGGGGCGGTGGGAGACCCAGTACTTC.

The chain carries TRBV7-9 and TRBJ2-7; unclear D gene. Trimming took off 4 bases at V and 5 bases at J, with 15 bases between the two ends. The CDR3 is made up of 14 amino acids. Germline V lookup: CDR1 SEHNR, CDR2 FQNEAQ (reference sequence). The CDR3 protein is CASSSQYPEDEQYF. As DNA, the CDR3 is TGTGCCAGCAGCTCCCAATACCCAGAGGACGAGCAGTACTTC.

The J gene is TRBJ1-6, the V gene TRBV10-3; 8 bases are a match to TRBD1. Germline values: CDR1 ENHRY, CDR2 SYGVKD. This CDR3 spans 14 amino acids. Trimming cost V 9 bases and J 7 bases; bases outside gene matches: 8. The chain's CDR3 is CAIAGTGANSPLHF. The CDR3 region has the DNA TGTGCCATAGCCGGGACAGGCGCCAATTCACCCCTCCACTTT.

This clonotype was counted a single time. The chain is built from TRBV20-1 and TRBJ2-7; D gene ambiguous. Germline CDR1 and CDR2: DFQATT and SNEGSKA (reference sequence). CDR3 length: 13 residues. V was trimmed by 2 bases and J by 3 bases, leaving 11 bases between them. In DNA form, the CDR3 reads TGCAGTGCTAGAATCCCCCCAGGCTACGAGCAGTACTTC. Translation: CSARIPPGYEQYF.

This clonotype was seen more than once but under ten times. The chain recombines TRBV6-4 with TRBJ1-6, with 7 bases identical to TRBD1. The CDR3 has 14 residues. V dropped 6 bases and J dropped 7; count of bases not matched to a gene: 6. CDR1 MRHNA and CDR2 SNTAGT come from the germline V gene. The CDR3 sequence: CASSLGGENSPLHF. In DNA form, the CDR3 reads TGTGCCAGCAGCCTAGGGGGCGAAAATTCACCCCTCCACTTT.

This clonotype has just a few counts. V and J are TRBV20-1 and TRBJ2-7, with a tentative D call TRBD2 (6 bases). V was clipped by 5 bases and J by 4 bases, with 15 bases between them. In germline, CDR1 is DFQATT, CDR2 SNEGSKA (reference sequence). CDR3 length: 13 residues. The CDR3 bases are TGCAGTGCTCCAGGTGGGGGACTTTACGAGCAGTACTTC. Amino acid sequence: CSAPGGGLYEQYF.

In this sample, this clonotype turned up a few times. The chain's CDR3 is CATSDFTGGGYTF. CDR3 DNA: TGTGCCACCAGTGATTTCACAGGGGGCGGCTACACCTTC. The rearrangement joins TRBV24-1 to TRBJ1-2, with 9 bases identical to TRBD1. V shed 1 base and J 8 bases; nucleotides not matched to a gene: 1. This CDR3 is built from 13 residues. Per germline, CDR1 KGHDR and CDR2 SFDVKD.

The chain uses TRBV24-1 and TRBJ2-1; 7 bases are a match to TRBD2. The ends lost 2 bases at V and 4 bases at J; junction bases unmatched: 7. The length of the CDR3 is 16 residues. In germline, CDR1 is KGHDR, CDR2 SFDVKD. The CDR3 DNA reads TGTGCCACCAGTGATTCGATCGGGGAGGGTTACAATGAGCAGTTCTTC. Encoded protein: CATSDSIGEGYNEQFF.

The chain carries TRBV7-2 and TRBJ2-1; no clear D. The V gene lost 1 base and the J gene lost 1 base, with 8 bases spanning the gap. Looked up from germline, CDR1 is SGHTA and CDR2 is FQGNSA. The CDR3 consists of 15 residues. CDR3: CASSLDLPSYNEQFF. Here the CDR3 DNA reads TGTGCCAGCAGCTTAGACTTGCCATCCTACAATGAGCAGTTCTTC.